This is a list of T cell receptor beta chains from one sample in a study of CD8 T cells in Susac syndrome. One entry per CDR3 protein, called by TCRdb with MiXCR from the immunoSEQ multiplex PCR reads. The data contain about 180,000 distinct CDR3 sequences, about 93% of them singletons. The sample comprised CD4+ T cells from PBMCs. The receptors stem from a human donor with Susac syndrome. Both conserved end residues are part of each CDR3.

TRBJ2-7,TRBV12-3/TRBV12-4,CASSFSGTSGRGWGEQYF
TRBJ2-7,TRBV14,CASSLFMTGREQYF
TRBJ2-7,TRBV5-1,CASSGDMGYEQYF
TRBJ2-4,TRBV2,CASSRTAQNIQYF
TRBJ2-1,TRBV5-1,CASRLLADSYNEQFF
TRBJ2-7,TRBV6-4,CASSQSGGGTDEQYF
TRBJ2-4,TRBV30,CAWSGRQGAYF
TRBJ2-2,TRBV15,CATSSGQGIGELFF
TRBJ2-2,TRBV28,CASSSGVWVIQTGELFF
TRBJ1-1,TRBV30,CAWSPPASLGTEAFF
TRBJ1-4,TRBV7-8,CASSLVNREGSEKLFF
TRBJ2-5,TRBV7-9,CASSLKGIIGDETQYF
TRBJ2-2,TRBV4-2,CASSQDSSVGLASGELFF
TRBJ1-3,TRBV20-1,CSARGTLDRASGNTIYF
TRBJ2-5,TRBV7-2,CASSFSSGGETQYF
TRBJ2-7,TRBV9,CASSGAGATPEQYF
TRBJ1-4,TRBV6-5,CASSYGRTREKLFF
TRBJ2-5,TRBV20-1,CSAKRPQGETQYF
TRBJ2-7,TRBV7-2,CASSLATGEVYEQYF
TRBJ2-6,TRBV12-3/TRBV12-4,CASSLSSSGANVLTF
TRBJ2-3,TRBV30,CAWSLTGAADTQYF
TRBJ2-3,TRBV5-1,CASSPDSWTDTQYF
TRBJ2-3,TRBV27,CASAWDELSTDTQYF
TRBJ2-7,TRBV20-1,CSARGRVSYEQYF
TRBJ2-5,TRBV18,CASSPDSAGWQETQYF
TRBJ2-2,TRBV11-2,CASTNPGEGTGELFF
TRBJ2-7,TRBV9,CASSVVTQGSYEQYF
TRBJ1-1,TRBV18,CASSPIGPSAAEAFF
TRBJ2-7,TRBV30,CAWTRDSNSYEQYF
TRBJ2-3,TRBV29-1,CSVEDGPDTQYF
TRBJ2-2,TRBV7-9,CASSLNYGSGELFF
TRBJ2-3,TRBV6-2/TRBV6-3,CASTPGGGTDTQYF
TRBJ1-5,TRBV20-1,CSASPARRGPGSNQPQHF
TRBJ2-3,TRBV20-1,CSASPSPTDTQYF
TRBJ2-5,TRBV6-5,CASSPQGTPGETQYF
TRBJ2-1,TRBV5-1,CASSWDGGTYNEQFF
TRBJ1-2,TRBV29-1,CSASRGQGARYGYTF